The rows below give T cell receptor beta chains drawn from one sample of a study of T cell repertoires in cytomegalovirus infection. TCRdb redid the calling of the reads with MiXCR, one entry per CDR3 protein. Of about 150,000 distinct CDR3 sequences listed, about 20% are singletons. The source material was PBMCs. The receptors here all came from a human donor in good health (CMV status not recorded). Some clones in this sample may be carry-over from other donors' samples. Both conserved end residues are part of each CDR3. The listing skips clone size in some rows; elsewhere it reads once, few, many or a size class.

CDR3aa	abundance	v_gene	j_gene
CASSDTQGYNSPLHF	NA	TRBV25-1	TRBJ1-6
CASSLGASQPQHF	NA	TRBV7-9	TRBJ1-5
CASSYGRNYNSPLHF	once	TRBV6-2/TRBV6-3	TRBJ1-6
CASSLKLRGVDEQYF	NA	TRBV7-2	TRBJ2-7
CSVQKTGADTQYF	NA	TRBV29-1	TRBJ2-3
CASSLTSGGSISYEQYF	NA	TRBV12-3/TRBV12-4	TRBJ2-7
CASSPPTGADTQYF	many	TRBV12-3/TRBV12-4	TRBJ2-3
CATRGGVSYNEQFF	NA	TRBV28	TRBJ2-1
CASSLRRGGAYNEQFF	many	TRBV28	TRBJ2-1
CASSSQGLPYEQYF	few	TRBV7-2	TRBJ2-7
CASSGQGAGNTIYF	NA	TRBV5-1	TRBJ1-3
CASSQTSADTQYF	few	TRBV7-9	TRBJ2-3
CASSALLAGGDTQYF	few	TRBV2	TRBJ2-3
CASSFGVIGPQHF	NA	TRBV12-3/TRBV12-4	TRBJ1-5
CSARNRDLGQETQYF	few	TRBV20-1	TRBJ2-5
CASRGGKEREKLFF	many	TRBV7-2	TRBJ1-4
CASRGQYSNQPQHF	NA	TRBV2	TRBJ1-5
CASSQEDRGQNNEQFF	NA	TRBV3-1	TRBJ2-1
CASRTNRGISNQPQHF	few	TRBV28	TRBJ1-5
CASSLGLTGTQYF	NA	TRBV7-2	TRBJ2-3
CASSSPTSANTDTQYF	NA	TRBV7-9	TRBJ2-3
CASSFSGRGPGELFF	few	TRBV7-3	TRBJ2-2
CASSSMRGPGASPLHF	few	TRBV28	TRBJ1-6
CSARDRRQRAYEQYF	NA	TRBV20-1	TRBJ2-7
CASSLAVELPPYNEQFF	many	TRBV7-2	TRBJ2-1
CASSSWDRGFEGYTF	few	TRBV6-5	TRBJ1-2
CASSLEWDRAYEQYF	many	TRBV7-2	TRBJ2-7
CASTHSPSQQYF	few	TRBV7-9	TRBJ2-7
CASSPETGGNAEAFF	NA	TRBV12-3/TRBV12-4	TRBJ1-1
CSASLAGSTHEQFF	NA	TRBV20-1	TRBJ2-1
CASEDRDSYEQYF	NA	TRBV2	TRBJ2-7
CASSEALRAQPQHF	NA	TRBV2	TRBJ1-5
CSMTVAGGPTEQFF	NA	TRBV29-1	TRBJ2-1
CASSPRGYNEQFF	NA	TRBV19	TRBJ2-1
CSAPTPNTEAFF	NA	TRBV20-1	TRBJ1-1
CATSDEGDVMYRPQHF	NA	TRBV15	TRBJ1-5
CSARLGGNTEAFF	few	TRBV20-1	TRBJ1-1
CASSSLGTGMNTEAFF	NA	TRBV5-6	TRBJ1-1
CASKARETQYF	many	TRBV7-6	TRBJ2-5
CASSPGGGRAHEQFF	NA	TRBV27	TRBJ2-1
CASSLSWESGRQPQHF	many	TRBV7-8	TRBJ1-5
CASSQEGSGGAVSYNEQFF	NA	TRBV4-1	TRBJ2-1
CAWRWGYTGELFF	NA	TRBV30	TRBJ2-2
CASSGFREEDYGCTF	NA	TRBV5-1	TRBJ1-2
CATSRVGQGIYEQYF	NA	TRBV15	TRBJ2-7
CASSLGGTVETQYF	many	TRBV28	TRBJ2-5
CASSRGGYTGELFF	medium-sized	TRBV7-2	TRBJ2-2
CASSLGEGRYQPQHF	few	TRBV28	TRBJ1-5
CASSPGTGGFTGELFF	NA	TRBV19	TRBJ2-2
CASSYGAGETQYF	NA	TRBV7-3	TRBJ2-5
CASSRRQGALTPGYTF	NA	TRBV11-2	TRBJ1-2
CASSLGSLYGYTF	many	TRBV7-8	TRBJ1-2
CASSLQGIYEQYF	NA	TRBV5-6	TRBJ2-7
CASCYSEAIAWSQPQHF	few	TRBV6-2/TRBV6-3	TRBJ1-5